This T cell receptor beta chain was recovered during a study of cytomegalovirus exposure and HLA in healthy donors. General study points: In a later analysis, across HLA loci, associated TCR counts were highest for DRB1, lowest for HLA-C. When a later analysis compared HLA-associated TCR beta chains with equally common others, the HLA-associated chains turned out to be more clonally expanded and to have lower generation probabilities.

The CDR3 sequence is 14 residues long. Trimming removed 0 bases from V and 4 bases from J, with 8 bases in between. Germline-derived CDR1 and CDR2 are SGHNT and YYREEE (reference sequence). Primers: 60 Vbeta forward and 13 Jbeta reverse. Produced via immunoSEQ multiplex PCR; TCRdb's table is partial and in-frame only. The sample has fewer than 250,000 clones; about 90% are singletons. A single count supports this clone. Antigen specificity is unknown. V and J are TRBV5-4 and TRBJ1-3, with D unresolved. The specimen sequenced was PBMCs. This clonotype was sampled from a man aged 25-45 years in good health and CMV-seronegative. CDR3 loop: CASSLGISGNTIYF. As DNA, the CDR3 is TGTGCCAGCAGCTTGGGTATTTCGGGAAACACCATATATTTT.